This note documents a single TCR beta chain sequence. The antigen remains undetermined. The data were taken from a study of T cell repertoires in cytomegalovirus infection. Study-level background: HLA-C-restricted CMV epitopes, recently identified, and well-studied HLA-B-restricted ones were used by the study. Through public TCR beta signatures, both CMV infection and matching HLA type were indicated. Findings and limits, study-wide: CMV-specific HLA-C-restricted TCR beta clonotypes dominated the ex vivo response. Of the TCR beta families, the public ones yielded a cumulative frequency that identified carriers of CMV plus the relevant HLA.

CDR1 is MNHNS, CDR2 SASEGT, per germline. V lost 6 bases, J lost 5 bases, and 16 bases lay in between. The CDR3 runs 14 residues. MiXCR was run by TCRdb on the reads, yielding one entry per CDR3 protein. The sample includes more than 85,000 distinct CDR3 sequences, around 28% of them seen just once. This specimen consisted of CD8+ T cells from cultured PBMCs, obtained from culture after CMV antigen stimulation. The TCR comes from a human donor in good health (CMV status not recorded). Some clones in this sample may be carry-over from other donors' samples. The chain employs TRBV6-1 and TRBJ1-2; D is perhaps TRBD1 (5 bases). The CDR3 coding sequence is TGTGCCAGCAGCCAAGCCCCGGGGGGGTATGGCTACACCTTC. As protein: CASSQAPGGYGYTF.